A selection of T cell receptor beta chains follows, all from one sample in a study of blood T cell repertoires in COVID-19. Repertoires were generated with immunoSEQ multiplex PCR, while TCRdb's copy carries only in-frame clones and drops some. The sample records 150,000 or so clones, about 79% being singletons. The source material was PBMCs or T cells enriched from blood (not recorded which). The source of these receptors is a man aged 45 to 65 who had recovered from COVID-19. The CDR3 runs from the conserved cysteine through the conserved F or W. A D gene is named only where the DNA matches it firmly.

cdr3_aa cdr3_nt j_call d_call v_call cdr3_length
CASSQIQRNTEAFF TGTGCCAGCAGCCAAATACAGAGGAACACTGAAGCTTTCTTT TRBJ1-1 NA TRBV14 14
CASKQETFTDTQYF TGTGCCAGCAAACAGGAGACCTTCACAGATACGCAGTATTTT TRBJ2-3 NA TRBV6-5 14
CASTPSPGLAGRSTDTQYF TGTGCCAGCACCCCATCCCCGGGACTAGCGGGGAGGAGCACAGATACGCAGTATTTT TRBJ2-3 TRBD2 TRBV11-2 19
CASSIWGGPDNEQFF TGTGCCAGTAGTATATGGGGGGGTCCTGACAATGAGCAGTTCTTC TRBJ2-1 TRBD2 TRBV19 15
CASSPSTGHYSYEQYF TGTGCCAGCAGCCCTTCTACAGGTCATTACTCCTACGAGCAGTACTTC TRBJ2-7 NA TRBV27 16
CSVEGQGGEQYF TGCAGCGTTGAGGGACAGGGGGGCGAGCAGTACTTC TRBJ2-7 TRBD1 TRBV29-1 12
CASSFSPNTEAFF TGTGCCAGCAGTTTTAGCCCGAACACTGAAGCTTTCTTT TRBJ1-1 NA TRBV12-3/TRBV12-4 13
CASRTSLNTGELFF TGTGCCAGTAGAACGAGCCTGAACACCGGGGAGCTGTTTTTT TRBJ2-2 NA TRBV19 14
CASSLAGGNTEAFF TGTGCCAGCAGCTTAGCTGGAGGGAACACTGAAGCTTTCTTT TRBJ1-1 NA TRBV11-2 14
CASSFTENQPQHF TGTGCCAGCAGTTTTACTGAGAATCAGCCCCAGCATTTT TRBJ1-5 NA TRBV12-3/TRBV12-4 13
CSVERSGGRRGNEQFF TGCAGCGTTGAACGTAGCGGGGGGCGTCGGGGCAATGAGCAGTTCTTC TRBJ2-1 TRBD2 TRBV29-1 16
CAWSLGGNTQYF TGTGCCTGGAGCCTAGGAGGTAATACGCAGTATTTT TRBJ2-3 NA TRBV30 12